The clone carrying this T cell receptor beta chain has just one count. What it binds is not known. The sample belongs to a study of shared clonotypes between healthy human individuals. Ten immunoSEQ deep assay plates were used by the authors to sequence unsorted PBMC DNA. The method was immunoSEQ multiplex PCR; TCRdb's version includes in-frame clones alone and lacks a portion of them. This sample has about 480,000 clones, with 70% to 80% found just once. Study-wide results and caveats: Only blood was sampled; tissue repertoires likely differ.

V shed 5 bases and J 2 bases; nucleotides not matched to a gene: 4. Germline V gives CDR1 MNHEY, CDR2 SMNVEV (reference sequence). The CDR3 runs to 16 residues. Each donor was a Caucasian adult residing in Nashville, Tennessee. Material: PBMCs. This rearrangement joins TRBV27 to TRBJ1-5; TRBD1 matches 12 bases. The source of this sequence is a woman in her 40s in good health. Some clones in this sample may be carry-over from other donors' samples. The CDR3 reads CASSPGTGGGNQPQHF. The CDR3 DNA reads TGTGCCAGCAGTCCGGGGACAGGGGGCGGCAATCAGCCCCAGCATTTT.